Below, 4 T cell receptor beta chains from the same sample are listed, as sequenced in a study of T cell repertoires in cytomegalovirus infection. TCRdb passed the reads through MiXCR, listing each CDR3 protein once. The table includes 160,000 or so distinct CDR3 sequences, less than 25% detected once. Their cognate antigens are unknown. Sequenced here: CD8+ T cells from cultured PBMCs, sampled from culture after CMV antigen stimulation. All receptors come from a human donor in good health (CMV status not recorded). Some clones in this sample may be carry-over from other donors' samples.

The chain recombines TRBV7-3 with TRBJ2-5, with D maybe TRBD1 (6 bases). Trimming removed 5 bases at V and 5 bases at J, with 18 bases between. The germline V gene encodes CDR1 SGHTA and CDR2 FQGTGA. This CDR3 spans 15 amino acids. CDR3 amino acids: CASSLGGGTGETQYF. The CDR3 DNA is TGTGCCAGCAGCCTGGGTGGGGGCACGGGGGAGACCCAGTACTTC. The complete variable domain, with remaining parts taken from reference TRBV7-3 and TRBJ2-5, reads GAGVSQTPSNKVTEKGKYVELRCDPISGHTALYWYRQSLGQGPEFLIYFQGTGAADDSGLPNDRFFAVRPEGSVSTLKIQRTERGDSAVYLCASSLGGGTGETQYFGPGTRLLVL.

A few counts support this clonotype. The CDR3 DNA reads TGTGCCACCTTTATAGGGGGAGGGCAAAACTCTGGGGCCAACGTCCTGACTTTC. Translated, it gives CATFIGGGQNSGANVLTF. The V and J genes are TRBV12-3 or TRBV12-4 and TRBJ2-6, with D possibly being TRBD2 (7 bases). Trimming left V 10 bases short and J 0 bases short, with 22 bases between. The CDR3 runs 18 residues.

This clonotype has a handful of counts. The chain joins TRBV27 to TRBJ2-1; possibly TRBD2 for D (6 bases). The CDR3 spans 15 residues. V was pared by 2 bases and J by 0 bases, with 8 bases between. Germline-derived CDR1 and CDR2 are MNHEY and SMNVEV (reference sequence). The CDR3 loop reads CASSLAGPSYNEQFF. In nucleotides, the CDR3 is TGTGCCAGCAGTTTAGCGGGGCCCTCCTACAATGAGCAGTTCTTC.

The table lists this clonotype with a few counts. J is TRBJ2-3 and V is TRBV20-1; the D is unclear. The germline CDR1 and CDR2 sequences are DFQATT and SNEGSKA (reference sequence). This CDR3 region has 12 residues. The V end lost 3 bases, the J end lost 0 bases, and 4 bases lay between the germline ends. In nucleotides, the CDR3 is TGCAGTGCTAGCCTGAGCACAGATACGCAGTATTTT. This gives the protein CSASLSTDTQYF.